What follows are 28 T cell receptor beta chains derived from one specimen sequenced in a study of blood T cell repertoires in COVID-19. Some clones are missing from TCRdb's copy, which holds only in-frame ones; the method was immunoSEQ multiplex PCR. The sample consists of 140,000 or so clones, about 80% of them appearing once. The sequenced sample was PBMCs or T cells enriched from blood (not recorded which). Receptors originate from a woman between 18 and 30 years old who had been exposed to COVID-19.

This chain links TRBV2 with TRBJ1-2; D gene unclear. Germline CDR1 and CDR2: SNHLY and FYNNEI. The V end lost 3 bases, the J end lost 6 bases, and 8 bases lay between the germline ends. This CDR3 spans 12 amino acids. This chain's CDR3 is CASSEAADGYTF. The CDR3 nucleotides read TGTGCCAGCAGTGAGGCAGCGGATGGCTACACCTTC.

The J gene is TRBJ2-7, the V gene TRBV28; 11 bases map to TRBD2. J lost 3 bases, V lost 4 bases, and 11 bases had no gene match. The CDR3 totals 17 residues. From germline, CDR1 is MDHEN and CDR2 SYDVKM. DNA for the CDR3: TGTGCCAGCAGTTCGATAGCGGGAGGGCTCTTCGGCTACGAGCAGTACTTC. This translates into CASSSIAGGLFGYEQYF.

The V and J genes are TRBV5-1 and TRBJ1-4, with 11 bases fitting TRBD1. The germline V gene encodes CDR1 SGHRS and CDR2 YFSETQ. Unmatched junction bases numbered 3, after V lost 3 bases and J lost 2 bases. The CDR3 totals 16 residues. The CDR3: CASSSGQGATNEKLFF. CDR3 coding DNA: TGCGCCAGCAGCTCCGGACAGGGGGCGACTAATGAAAAACTGTTTTTT. Filled out from reference TRBV5-1 and TRBJ1-4, the complete variable domain reads KAGVTQTPRYLIKTRGQQVTLSCSPISGHRSVSWYQQTPGQGLQFLFEYFSETQRNKGNFPGRFSGRQFSNSRSEMNVSTLELGDSALYLCASSSGQGATNEKLFFGSGTQLSVL.

The rearrangement uses TRBV6-1 and TRBJ1-4; D remains unclear. CDR1 MNHNS and CDR2 SASEGT come from the germline V gene. CDR3 length equals 14 residues. V lost 2 bases to trimming and J lost 8 bases, with 12 bases between them. The CDR3 DNA sequence: TGTGCCAGCAGTGAATTACGAATGCAGGAAAAACTGTTTTTT. Its translation: CASSELRMQEKLFF.

This clone showed up just once. The CDR3 region is CATSDSTSGGLTDTQYF. For the CDR3, the DNA is TGTGCCACCAGTGACTCGACTAGCGGAGGGCTCACAGATACGCAGTATTTT. This chain joins TRBV24-1 and TRBJ2-3; TRBD2 matches 9 bases. Trimming removed 4 bases from V and 2 bases from J; junction bases left unmatched: 9. The CDR3 length is 17 residues. Per germline, CDR1 KGHDR and CDR2 SFDVKD.

This chain joins TRBV30 and TRBJ1-1; D is unclear. Between the trimmed V and J ends, which lost 1 base and 1 base, there was a span of 4 bases. CDR1 and CDR2 (germline): GTSNPN, SVGIG (reference sequence). The CDR3 extends over 12 amino acids. CDR3 bases: TGTGCCTGGAGTGGGAGGAACACTGAAGCTTTCTTT. It yields the protein CAWSGRNTEAFF.

CDR3 sequence: CASSLSDRGREKLFF. The CDR3, as DNA: TGTGCCAGCAGTTTATCGGACAGGGGTCGCGAAAAACTGTTTTTT. The chain links TRBV28 to TRBJ1-4; 9 bases line up with TRBD1. J gave up 8 bases and V 1 base, and 5 bases lay outside the gene matches. The CDR3 is 15 amino acids. Germline values: CDR1 MDHEN, CDR2 SYDVKM.

This chain joins TRBV2 and TRBJ2-7; 7 positions agree with TRBD2. CDR3 size: 14 residues. Germline V gene sequence: CDR1 SNHLY, CDR2 FYNNEI. Losses at the gene ends were 7 bases for V and 3 bases for J; bases not matched to a gene: 9. The CDR3 nucleotides read TGTGCCAGCACTCCTCGCGGGAGTGTCTACGAGCAGTACTTC. The encoded protein is CASTPRGSVYEQYF.

This chain joins TRBV2 and TRBJ1-4; 7 bases map to TRBD1. Trimming took 5 bases from V and 2 from J; bases not matched to a gene: 2. The CDR3 has 14 residues. Germline V gene data show CDR1 as SNHLY and CDR2 as FYNNEI. Here the CDR3 reads CASSPQGTNEKLFF. As DNA, the CDR3 is TGTGCCAGCAGTCCACAGGGGACTAATGAAAAACTGTTTTTT.

This clone was seen a single time. This sequence joins TRBV12-3 or TRBV12-4 and TRBJ1-1; 7 bases align to TRBD1. This CDR3 comprises 13 residues. The V gene end was trimmed by 5 bases and the J gene end by 6 bases; junction bases not matched to a gene: 6. DNA for the CDR3: TGTGCCAGCAGTACCACAGGGGTGGCTGAAGCTTTCTTT. This encodes CASSTTGVAEAFF.

This clone was observed a few times. This chain joins TRBV4-1 and TRBJ2-1; 8 nucleotides line up with TRBD1. The ends lost 4 bases at V and 7 bases at J; junction bases unmatched: 3. Germline V gene lookup returns CDR1 MGHRA and CDR2 YSYEKL. This CDR3 comprises 13 residues. The CDR3 region has the DNA TGCGCCAGCAGCCCCCGGACAGGGAATGAGCAGTTCTTC. It yields the protein CASSPRTGNEQFF.

V gene TRBV6-5 combines with J gene TRBJ1-1; tentative D call: TRBD1 (5 bases). Germline CDR1 and CDR2: MNHEY and SVGAGI. CDR3 size: 15 residues. V was shortened by 7 bases and J by 2 bases, with 17 bases between the two germline ends. The CDR3 here is CASILSTGGNTEAFF. CDR3 sequence (DNA): TGTGCCAGCATTCTTAGCACGGGGGGAAACACTGAAGCTTTCTTT.

V gene TRBV19 combines with J gene TRBJ1-6, with D perhaps TRBD1 (5 bases). Germline values: CDR1 LNHDA, CDR2 SQIVND (reference sequence). The CDR3 is made up of 15 amino acids. V was pared by 1 base and J by 7 bases, with 11 bases between. The CDR3 DNA reads as TGTGCCAGTAGTATAGGTCAGGGATCGAATTCACCCCTCCACTTT. Translation: CASSIGQGSNSPLHF.

The genes are TRBV6-5 and TRBJ1-4, with D tentatively TRBD1 (5 bases). The V and J ends lost 4 bases and 2 bases respectively, with 8 bases between them. The CDR3 loop spans 14 amino acids. CDR1 is MNHEY and CDR2 is SVGAGI in the germline V gene. CDR3 sequence reads: CASSSRVTNEKLFF. CDR3 nucleotides: TGTGCCAGCAGTTCCAGGGTCACTAATGAAAAACTGTTTTTT.

V and J are TRBV30 and TRBJ1-5, with D maybe TRBD1 (5 bases). The CDR3 has 14 residues. Germline V CDR1 and CDR2: GTSNPN, SVGIG (reference sequence). Trimming cost V 0 bases and J 6 bases, with 12 bases left between them. The DNA of the CDR3 is TGTGCCTGGAGTGTAAAGGGGTCGGTTCAGCCCCAGCATTTT. This sequence encodes CAWSVKGSVQPQHF.

The CDR3 DNA is TGTGCCAGTAGGAGTGCCTCCTACGAGCAGTACTTC. Protein: CASRSASYEQYF. The chain couples TRBV19 to TRBJ2-7; D not resolved. This CDR3 region has 12 residues. The germline gives CDR1 LNHDA, CDR2 SQIVND (reference sequence). V was clipped by 6 bases and J by 0 bases, with 6 bases between them.

This clone was seen only a few times. The J gene is TRBJ2-7, the V gene TRBV4-3, with 8 bases that match TRBD2. The germline V gene has CDR1 LGHNA and CDR2 YSLEER. With V trimmed by 6 bases and J by 5 bases, 12 bases remained unmatched. The CDR3 is 15 amino acids. CDR3 in amino acids: CASRFLAGGVHEQYF. CDR3 DNA sequence: TGCGCCAGCAGGTTTCTAGCGGGTGGAGTCCACGAGCAGTACTTC.

The rearrangement links TRBV5-4 to TRBJ2-3; TRBD2 matches 11 bases. Germline V CDR1 and CDR2: SGHNT, YYREEE (reference sequence). V was pared by 5 bases and J by 4 bases, with 9 bases of the junction left unmatched. This CDR3 has 16 amino acids. The CDR3 is CASRPTSGSWADTQYF. In nucleotides, the CDR3 is TGTGCCAGCAGGCCCACTAGCGGGAGCTGGGCAGATACGCAGTATTTT.

V and J are TRBV2 and TRBJ2-3, with 7 nucleotides matching TRBD2. Trimming at V came to 5 bases and at J to 0 bases, leaving 14 bases not matched to a gene. Germline-derived CDR1 and CDR2 are SNHLY and FYNNEI. The CDR3 totals 18 residues. CDR3 bases: TGTGCCAGCAGTCGGCGGGAAGGTAGCGGGCCTAGCACAGATACGCAGTATTTT. It yields the protein CASSRREGSGPSTDTQYF.

CDR3 loop: CASSPGQTNQPQHF. CDR3 DNA sequence: TGTGCCAGCAGTCCCGGACAGACCAATCAGCCCCAGCATTTT. V and J are TRBV27 and TRBJ1-5; tentative D call: TRBD1 (6 bases). CDR1 is MNHEY, CDR2 SMNVEV, per germline (reference sequence). The CDR3 totals 14 residues. V dropped 5 bases and J dropped 3 bases, with 11 bases sitting between them.

This sequence joins TRBV28 and TRBJ1-5; maybe TRBD1 (6 bases). The CDR3 covers 14 residues. V lost 6 bases, J lost 0 bases, and 9 bases lay in between. The germline gives CDR1 MDHEN, CDR2 SYDVKM. The CDR3 region is CASRLQGSNQPQHF. The CDR3 DNA sequence: TGTGCCAGCAGATTACAGGGTAGCAATCAGCCCCAGCATTTT.

The chain links TRBV6-5 to TRBJ1-1; 8 bases agree with TRBD1. Germline loops: CDR1 MNHEY, CDR2 SVGAGI. Germline trimming cut 2 bases from V and 1 base from J; bases unmatched to any gene: 3. This CDR3 spans 15 amino acids. CDR3 in amino acids: CASSYRTGRNTEAFF. DNA for the CDR3: TGTGCCAGCAGTTACAGGACAGGGAGGAACACTGAAGCTTTCTTT.

This clone was seen just once. The chain has TRBV7-9 and TRBJ2-7; no clear D gene. Germline-derived CDR1 and CDR2 are SEHNR and FQNEAQ (reference sequence). V was shortened by 5 bases and J by 0 bases, with 14 bases between the two germline ends. The CDR3 covers 15 residues. CDR3 residues: CASSPLPTDSYEQYF. The CDR3, as DNA: TGTGCCAGCAGCCCCCTACCTACTGACTCCTACGAGCAGTACTTC.

The chain combines TRBV7-9 with TRBJ1-2, with D maybe TRBD1 (6 bases). This CDR3 comprises 15 residues. With 3 bases removed from V and 4 bases from J, the gap between germline ends came to 15 bases. The V gene's germline CDR1 is SEHNR and CDR2 FQNEAQ (reference sequence). DNA for the CDR3: TGTGCCAGCAGCTTTCCCGGGCAAGGGGGCTATGGCTACACCTTC. This sequence encodes CASSFPGQGGYGYTF.

The genes are TRBV7-8 and TRBJ2-3; tentatively, D is TRBD2 (7 bases). Germline loops: CDR1 SGHVS, CDR2 FQNEAQ. Deletions cut 2 bases from V and 15 bases from J, with 18 bases between. The CDR3 runs to 13 residues. CDR3 in DNA: TGTGCCAGCAGCTTATCGGGGGGCCCGCGGGAATATTTT. The encoded protein is CASSLSGGPREYF.

V usage is TRBV28 and J usage is TRBJ1-5; D gene ambiguous. The CDR3 runs 12 residues. Deletions cut 6 bases from V and 7 bases from J, with 10 bases between. Looked up from germline, CDR1 is MDHEN and CDR2 is SYDVKM. In DNA form, the CDR3 reads TGTGCCAGCAGCCGCTATCCACAGCCCCAGCATTTT. Translating gives CASSRYPQPQHF.

Many counts were recorded for this clone. The chain joins TRBV11-3 to TRBJ1-1, with D possibly TRBD1 on 5 matching bases. This CDR3 is built from 15 residues. CDR1 SGHNT and CDR2 YENEEA come from the germline V gene. V lost 0 bases, J lost 4 bases, and 12 bases lay in between. The CDR3 bases are TGTGCCAGCAGCTTAGACCCTCAGGGAACCACTGAAGCTTTCTTT. This sequence encodes CASSLDPQGTTEAFF.

This chain connects TRBV15 to TRBJ1-1; D unclear. CDR3 length: 13 residues. Germline CDR1 reads LNHNV; CDR2 reads YYDKDF (reference sequence). V shed 0 bases and J shed 2 bases, with 4 bases lying between them. In DNA form, the CDR3 reads TGTGCCACCAGCAGAGATATAAACACTGAAGCTTTCTTT. It encodes CATSRDINTEAFF.